This T cell receptor (beta chain) was identified during a study of T cells in Graves' hyperthyroidism and ophthalmopathy (dated by TCRdb to about 2019). With respect to the entire study: Peripheral blood was sampled at the time of initial diagnosis, prior to any treatment. A discovery cohort of about a hundred patients, 43 with Graves' ophthalmopathy and about 58 with stable Graves' hyperthyroidism, was used to find distinguishing TCR V-J signatures. The study also compared thyroid tissue and blood T-cell repertoires from several Graves' hyperthyroidism patients. TCR Vbeta CDR3 sequencing of fewer than 150 peripheral blood samples (approximately 44 ophthalmopathy, roughly 74 hyperthyroidism and approximately 17 progressor patients) is reported in the paper. Prospective prediction of ophthalmopathy was tested in an independent validation cohort of 18 to 20 hyperthyroidism patients and some 17 patients who later progressed to ophthalmopathy. The 75 to 100 discovery patients were randomly split 7:3 into training and test sets. Once sampling was done, hyperthyroidism patients were given methimazole at a starting dose of 30 mg daily, whereas ophthalmopathy patients were given high-dose intravenous methylprednisolone.

Broad study findings and their caveats: In validation, the model predicted progression to ophthalmopathy with 65% to 71% sensitivity and roughly 72% specificity, a median of 6.5 months before onset. Most expanded thyroid clonotypes (frequency above 0.001) were also detected in blood, suggesting blood repertoires may reflect thyroid immune responses. In cross-validation, a model built on a 13 V-J signature told ophthalmopathy apart from stable hyperthyroidism with approximately 90% sensitivity and about 81% specificity, and in testing the same model reached 80%/75%. Sample size was not statistically predetermined, and blinding of investigators to group allocation was not performed.

V ends up 6 bases short and J 3 bases short, with an unmatched junction base count of 13. The CDR3 covers 16 residues, taking in both the cysteine and the phenylalanine. The kept DNA is CDR3 alone, 48 bases in frame from the first base. Based on the germline V gene, the CDR1 and CDR2 sequences are MNHEY and SVGEGT. The TCR beta CDR3 regions were amplified from the RNA transcripts. For the first round of RT-PCR on the TCR CDR3, the HTBI primer set was used together with the Qiagen OneStep RT-PCR kit. A second multiplex PCR round built the libraries, followed by size selection and purification. The libraries were sequenced on an Illumina HiSeq2000 using paired-end 100 bp reads. The paper's data handling went like this. SOAPnuke was used to process the raw data, with reads discarded if the reads contained adapters or uncalled bases, had a mean Phred below 15, or lacked an exact constant-primer or identifier match. COPE v1.2.5 was used to merge high-quality paired reads, and clonotypes were defined as unique nucleotide sequences. Clonotypes were aligned to IMGT TRBV, TRBD and TRBJ reference segments using MiTCR v1.1. Only V-J combinations with frequency above 0.0001, covering 99% to 99.2% of repertoires, were analysed. The TCS score was defined as the ratio of F50 (clonal expansion) to E x V (chaos), calculated using BLOSUM62-based TCRdist between CDR3 peptides within each V-J. Welch's t-statistics and random forest reduced 450 to 600 V-J features to roughly 13, which were used in a naive Bayes classifier (R e1071). TCRdb trimmed the raw reads at Q25, called clones with MiXCR and kept productive beta chains. Rows are unified per CDR3 protein, each entry keeping the most common DNA and genes. For this entry, the V and J calls and clone size follow TCRdb and not the study's own pipeline. The sample table shows 530,000 or so distinct CDR3 sequences, and less than 25% are seen once. The ten top clones hold about 11% of the sample.

Ophthalmopathy patients had moderately to severely active disease, with a Clinical Activity Score of 3 or more, a NOSPECS grade of 4 or more, and a disease duration of less than 3 months. Exclusion was applied to patients with uncontrolled infections, other autoimmune diseases, pregnancy or lactation. Diagnoses were based on clinical symptoms, serum thyroxine and TRAb, thyroid ultrasound and orbital computed tomography. PBMCs were isolated from about 10 ml of fresh peripheral blood by Ficoll-Paque density gradient centrifugation. Total RNA was extracted using Trizol reagent, and RNA quality was assessed on an Agilent 2100 Bioanalyzer. This clonotype showed up many times. Which antigen it targets is not known. Within one base of it there is no much larger clone, and no base qualities were kept.

The chain is encoded by TRBV6-2 or TRBV6-3 joined to TRBJ2-5; the central 7 bases match TRBD2. This TCR was sampled from a woman aged 30 to 39 with Graves' ophthalmopathy. The source material was blood. The CDR3 here reads CASSSEAGLPEETQYF. The DNA sequence reads TGTGCCAGCAGCTCTGAGGCGGGACTACCGGAAGAGACCCAGTACTTC.